This T cell receptor (beta chain) was observed in a study of shared clonotypes between healthy human individuals. Clones were read by immunoSEQ multiplex PCR, and TCRdb kept only the in-frame ones, dropping some. The sample holds around 990,000 clones, approximately 80% seen once. This clone was detected a few times. The CDR3 is made up of 15 amino acids. The ends lost 0 bases at V and 8 bases at J; junction bases unmatched: 5. Germline V gives CDR1 LGHNA, CDR2 YNFKEQ. Sequencing was carried out using memory CD4+ T cells from PBMCs. Subset indicated: CD45RA-negative fraction. The TCR originated in a man aged 18 to 30 in good health. Some clones in this sample may be carry-over from other donors' samples. V gene TRBV4-2 combines with J gene TRBJ2-4; the match to TRBD2 covers 9 bases. The CDR3 sequence: CASSQDAGGRDIQYF. DNA for the CDR3: TGTGCCAGCAGCCAAGACGCGGGAGGGCGAGACATTCAGTACTTC.